At least ten counts were recorded for the clone carrying this TCR beta chain. What it binds is unknown. This record comes from a study of Graves' ophthalmopathy and Graves' hyperthyroidism. As the template, RNA transcripts were used to amplify TCR beta CDR3 regions. Second-round multiplex PCR came after a first-round RT-PCR that employed HTBI primers. TCRdb re-called the multiplex PCR reads with MiXCR, one entry per CDR3 protein. The sample has 350,000 to 400,000 distinct CDR3 sequences; around 18% are singletons. Researchers turned away patients with other autoimmune diseases, uncontrolled infections, pregnancy or lactation. Symptoms, serum thyroxine and TRAb, thyroid ultrasound, and orbital computed tomography formed the diagnostic basis. Study results and caveats: Detection in blood was also observed for most expanded thyroid clonotypes above 0.001 frequency. Ophthalmopathy versus stable hyperthyroidism: 13-signature model gave 87.88% sensitivity, 81.08% specificity.

The trim removed 5 bases at V and 3 bases at J, leaving 5 bases unmatched. This CDR3 is 15 amino acids long. This clonotype originated in a woman younger than 35 with Graves' ophthalmopathy. The chain has TRBV12-3 or TRBV12-4 and TRBJ1-5; TRBD1 agrees at 9 bases. Sequencing was done on a sample of peripheral blood. CDR3 DNA: TGTGCCAGCAGTCCTTGGGACAGGGTCAATCAGCCCCAGCATTTT. This codes for CASSPWDRVNQPQHF.